The sequence of this TCR beta chain was determined in a study of regulatory T cells in long-lasting Graves disease (dated by TCRdb to the early 2020s). Regarding the study in general: Newly diagnosed Graves' disease patients had taken antithyroid drugs for less than 3 months. This study used TCR sequencing and RNA sequencing of peripheral blood to compare persistent Graves' disease patients against newly diagnosed Graves' disease patients. The study took place in China and was registered as a clinical trial. TCR sequencing covered roughly 13 persistent and around 20 newly diagnosed Graves' disease patients, 33 samples in total.

Explained via the paper, the time point label denotes: newly diagnosed GD, antithyroid drugs for less than 3 months. For both TCR sequencing and RNA sequencing, RNA was extracted from PBMCs in TRIzol. The diagnosis of Graves' disease followed American Thyroid Association guidelines. Patients were recruited from an endocrinology department in Xi'an, China. From each patient, 7.5 to 10 milliliters of peripheral blood was collected into an EDTA anticoagulant tube. Ficoll Paque Plus density gradient separation was used to isolate PBMCs, and no additional T cell sorting was done. An Agilent 2100 Bioanalyzer and agarose gel were used to assess RNA quality, and a NanoDrop 2000 was used to measure RNA concentration. Libraries were made using multiplex PCR. The instrument was an Illumina HiSeq 4000. iRepertoire HTBI primers and Arm-PCR amplification of CDR3 regions were used to construct TCR beta libraries. PCR products were gel purified before sequencing. On the authors' methods: Gene usage analysis of CDR3 amino acid clonotypes used the 55 to 80 TRBV and about 15 TRBJ segments found across samples. Filtered high-quality paired reads were merged into contigs using COPE and FqMerger. BLAST was used to align contigs to IMGT TRBV, TRBD and TRBJ reference genes, and CDR3 was defined according to IMGT. Any clonotype with a frequency above 0.1% was classified as a highly expanded clone. Shannon entropy was used to measure repertoire diversity, and the Gini coefficient was used to measure V-J evenness. A clonotype was considered public if more than one individual shared it. The public reads were run again by TCRdb, first through fastp at Q25 and then through MiXCR, and only productive beta chains were kept. For every CDR3 protein sequence, its rows merge into one entry that carries the most common genes and DNA. TCRdb's processing, not the study's, gives the V and J calls here. Within this sample are under 300,000 distinct CDR3 sequences, with 15% to 20% of them counted one time only. Of the sample, 14% falls within the top ten clones.

General findings and caveats noted by the study authors: The small sample size was acknowledged by the authors as a limitation that may reduce accuracy. Sequencing and analysis were limited to the TCR beta chain. More public clonotypes were shared among persistent patients (around 3,000) than among newly diagnosed patients (966). Only peripheral blood was studied, because thyroid tissue, the primary lesion, was inaccessible. Persistent Graves' disease patients showed lower TCR Shannon entropy and fewer highly expanded clones than newly diagnosed patients, suggesting clonal expansion. Persistent disease showed preferential use of TRBV28, TRBJ1-2 and TRBJ2-5, whereas newly diagnosed disease favored TRBV20-1 and TRBJ2-1.

Concerning this clonotype itself: Which antigen it targets is not known. No much larger clone exists at a distance of one base, and base qualities are not known.

A distance of 12 bases separates the germline ends of V and J, which lose 7 bases and 8 bases respectively. Including the terminal cysteine and phenylalanine, the CDR3 comprises 13 residues. Of all the DNA, just the CDR3 is kept, 39 bases in frame from base 1. CDR1 and CDR2 were assigned from the germline V gene as MNHNS and SASEGT. The sample was also reused in another study, on T cells in Graves' hyperthyroidism and ophthalmopathy. The second study, in turn, reports: A patient counted as having stable Graves' hyperthyroidism if no progression to ophthalmopathy occurred over 18 months of follow-up. Hyperthyroidism patients were newly diagnosed, had a disease duration of under 2 months, and were aged 18 to 65 years. Any patient with an uncontrolled infection, another autoimmune disease, pregnancy or lactation was excluded. Diagnoses were established on the basis of clinical symptoms, serum thyroxine and TRAb, thyroid ultrasound, and orbital computed tomography. The TCR CDR3 was subjected to a first round of RT-PCR using the HTBI primer set and the Qiagen OneStep RT-PCR kit. Blood samples also contained most of the expanded thyroid clonotypes (frequency above 0.001), which suggests that blood repertoires may reflect thyroid immune responses. A model built on a 13 V-J signature distinguished ophthalmopathy from stable hyperthyroidism, reaching about 88% sensitivity and 81.08% specificity in cross-validation and 80%/75% in testing. During validation, the model predicted progression to ophthalmopathy a median of around 6 months ahead of onset, with roughly 65% sensitivity and around 73% specificity. To identify TCR V-J signatures that set the groups apart, the researchers used a discovery cohort of about a hundred patients, made up of under 45 with Graves' ophthalmopathy and around 58 with stable Graves' hyperthyroidism. Whether ophthalmopathy could be predicted prospectively was tested in an independent validation cohort made up of approximately 19 hyperthyroidism patients plus 17 patients who later progressed to ophthalmopathy. The 75 to 100 discovery patients were randomly divided into training and test sets at a 7:3 ratio. The study also compared thyroid tissue and blood T-cell repertoires from about 6 Graves' hyperthyroidism patients. Following sampling, methimazole starting at 30 mg daily was given to hyperthyroidism patients, and high-dose intravenous methylprednisolone was given to ophthalmopathy patients. Libraries were constructed in a second round of multiplex PCR, after which size selection and purification were carried out. The libraries were sequenced on an Illumina HiSeq2000 using paired-end 100 bp reads. SOAPnuke was used to process the raw data, removing reads that contained adapters or uncalled bases, had a mean Phred below 15, or lacked an exact match to the constant primer or identifier. COPE v1.2.5 was used to merge high-quality paired reads, and clonotypes were defined as unique nucleotide sequences. MiTCR v1.1 was used to align clonotypes to the IMGT TRBV, TRBD and TRBJ reference segments. Only V-J combinations with frequency above 0.0001, covering approximately 99% of repertoires, were analysed. A TCS score was defined as the ratio between F50 (clonal expansion) and ExV (chaos), using BLOSUM62-based TCRdist between CDR3 peptides within each V-J. Welch's t-statistics and random forest reduced 450 to 600 V-J features to fewer than 15, which were used in a naive Bayes classifier (R e1071). No statistical method was used to fix the sample size in advance, and group allocation was not hidden from the investigators. The paper describes TCR Vbeta CDR3 sequencing of more than 120 peripheral blood samples, made up of 43 ophthalmopathy patients, roughly 75 hyperthyroidism patients and about 17 progressor patients.

The source was peripheral blood mononuclear cells (PBMCs), collected at new diagnosis, from a patient treated with antithyroid drugs. This TCR came from a woman younger than 45 with Graves disease. Donor details come from another sample of the same person, matched by shared clones. The rearranged segments are TRBV6-1 and TRBJ1-6; no D gene is confidently identified. The CDR3 sequence is CASTDGEDSPLHF. At the DNA level, the sequence is TGTGCCAGCACGGACGGGGAGGATTCACCCCTCCACTTT.